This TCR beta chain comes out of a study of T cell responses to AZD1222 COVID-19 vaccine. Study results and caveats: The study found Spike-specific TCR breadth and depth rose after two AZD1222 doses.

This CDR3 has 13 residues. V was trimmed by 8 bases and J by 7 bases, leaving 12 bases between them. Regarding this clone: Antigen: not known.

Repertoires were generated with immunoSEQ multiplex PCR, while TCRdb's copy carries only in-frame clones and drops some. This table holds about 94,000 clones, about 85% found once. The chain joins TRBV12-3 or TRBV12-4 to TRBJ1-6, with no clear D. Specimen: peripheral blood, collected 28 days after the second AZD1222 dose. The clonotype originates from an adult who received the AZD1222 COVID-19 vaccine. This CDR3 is CASGGGLNSPLHF. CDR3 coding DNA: TGTGCCAGCGGAGGAGGTTTGAATTCACCCCTCCACTTT.